The rows below give T cell receptor beta chains drawn from one sample of a study of cytomegalovirus exposure and HLA in healthy donors. The table came from immunoSEQ multiplex PCR; TCRdb's copy has only in-frame clones and leaves some out. The sample yields hundreds of thousands of clones, roughly 84% seen once. Material: PBMCs. These receptors all stem from a girl aged 10-17 years in good health and CMV-seronegative. Both conserved end residues are part of each CDR3. The D gene is left open where the match is weak. Expanded clones get a size class; other rows say once, few or many, or leave the size out.

TGTGCCAGCAGCTTCTCAGGGAACACTGAAGCTTTCTTT,CASSFSGNTEAFF,TRBJ1-1,NA,few,TRBV7-9
TGTGCCAGCAGTCCGACAGGGACGGTAAACTATGGCTACACCTTC,CASSPTGTVNYGYTF,TRBJ1-2,TRBD1,NA,TRBV7-2
TGTGCCAGCAGCCCCGCGGGGTACCCGCACGAGCAGTACTTC,CASSPAGYPHEQYF,TRBJ2-7,NA,NA,TRBV27
TGTGCCAGCAGTTACTCGGGGACAGGGTTCGAGCAGTACTTC,CASSYSGTGFEQYF,TRBJ2-7,TRBD1,few,TRBV6-5
TGTGCCAGCAGTTTACGGGTCGGAAAACTGTTTTTT,CASSLRVGKLFF,TRBJ1-4,NA,NA,TRBV28
TGTGCCAGCAGCTTGACAGTCTCTACCGGGGAGCTGTTTTTT,CASSLTVSTGELFF,TRBJ2-2,NA,NA,TRBV5-6
TGTGCCAGCAGCTTACGAACTCGGACGCAGTATTTT,CASSLRTRTQYF,TRBJ2-3,NA,NA,TRBV11-2
TGTGCCAGCAGGGAGGGAAGACAATACCGCCGTAATGAAAAACTGTTTTTT,CASREGRQYRRNEKLFF,TRBJ1-4,NA,NA,TRBV2
TGTGCCAGCAGCGCGCCGGCCGGGACAGGGTCTCACGAGCAGTACTTC,CASSAPAGTGSHEQYF,TRBJ2-7,TRBD1,once,TRBV28
TGTGCCAGTAGCATCCAGGGGTTTCCATCTGAAAAACTGTTTTTT,CASSIQGFPSEKLFF,TRBJ1-4,NA,few,TRBV19
TGTGCCAGCAGACGAACTATAGCGGGGCTGTACAATGAGCAGTTCTTC,CASRRTIAGLYNEQFF,TRBJ2-1,TRBD2,once,TRBV5-6
TGTGCCAGCAGCTCGGGCGACACTAGCGGGGGGGACCCTATGCAGTTCTTC,CASSSGDTSGGDPMQFF,TRBJ2-1,TRBD2,NA,TRBV7-3
TGTGCCAGCAGGCTCCTGGGGGCAGGTGGCTACACCTTC,CASRLLGAGGYTF,TRBJ1-2,NA,NA,TRBV28
TGTGCCATCAGTGAGTCGGAGTGGCCAATCCGGTCTACAGATACGCAGTATTTT,CAISESEWPIRSTDTQYF,TRBJ2-3,NA,NA,TRBV10-3
TGTGCCAGCAGCCCCGGGACTAGCGGGCCCTACGAGCAGTACTTC,CASSPGTSGPYEQYF,TRBJ2-7,TRBD2,few,TRBV7-9
TGTGCCAGCAGCGTAGGATTCCTAGCGGGAGGGATGGGGGAGACCCAGTACTTC,CASSVGFLAGGMGETQYF,TRBJ2-5,TRBD2,NA,TRBV9
TGTGCCAGCAGTTCGCGGCCCGACAGCACTCTAGCCAAAAACATTCAGTACTTC,CASSSRPDSTLAKNIQYF,TRBJ2-4,NA,NA,TRBV2
TGTGCCAGCAGCTTCATGGGACAGGGATCTGGAAACACCATATATTTT,CASSFMGQGSGNTIYF,TRBJ1-3,TRBD1,NA,TRBV7-3
TGTGCCAGCAGTTTTTCGGTTGGAAACACCATATATTTT,CASSFSVGNTIYF,TRBJ1-3,NA,NA,TRBV27
TGTGCCAGCAGCCATACAGGGGGTGGTAATTCACCCCTCCACTTT,CASSHTGGGNSPLHF,TRBJ1-6,TRBD1,NA,TRBV7-8
TGCGCCATCCGGTCGGAGGGGGGACAGCTTACTAACTATGGCTACACCTTC,CAIRSEGGQLTNYGYTF,TRBJ1-2,TRBD1,few,TRBV4-1
TGCGCCAGCAGCCAGGAAACCGGGACTAGCGGGTACAATGAGCAGTTCTTC,CASSQETGTSGYNEQFF,TRBJ2-1,TRBD2,NA,TRBV4-1
TGTGCCAGCAGCCGGACTTCTGGGTATGGCTACACCTTC,CASSRTSGYGYTF,TRBJ1-2,NA,NA,TRBV27
TGTGCCAGCAGCTGGGGGGGCAGGGGTCAGCCCCAGCATTTT,CASSWGGRGQPQHF,TRBJ1-5,NA,NA,TRBV7-2
TGTGCCAGCAGCTTAGTGGCGGGCTCTGGAAACACCATATATTTT,CASSLVAGSGNTIYF,TRBJ1-3,NA,NA,TRBV7-8
TGTGCCAGCAGCTTAAAGACTAGCGGGGGGTACTGGACATCCTACGAGCAGTACTTC,CASSLKTSGGYWTSYEQYF,TRBJ2-7,TRBD2,once,TRBV7-2
TGTGCCAGCAGCGGAGGTCAGGGAAATCAGCCCCAGCATTTT,CASSGGQGNQPQHF,TRBJ1-5,NA,NA,TRBV9
TGTGCCAGCAGTTTATCGACCACGGGACTAGGCTCCATCTACGAGCAGTACTTC,CASSLSTTGLGSIYEQYF,TRBJ2-7,TRBD2,NA,TRBV28
TGCAGCGCCCGTAGCGGGGCCGCAGTCTACGAGCAGTACTTC,CSARSGAAVYEQYF,TRBJ2-7,TRBD2,NA,TRBV29-1
TGTGCCACCAGCACCCTAGACCGAATGAACACCGGGGAGCTGTTTTTT,CATSTLDRMNTGELFF,TRBJ2-2,NA,NA,TRBV15
TGTGCCAGCAGCCACCGGGACAGGGGAGGAAACACCATATATTTT,CASSHRDRGGNTIYF,TRBJ1-3,TRBD1,few,TRBV6-5
TGTGCCAGCAGCTTAGCGGGGACAGGGGGCGGTGGCTACACCTTC,CASSLAGTGGGGYTF,TRBJ1-2,TRBD1,NA,TRBV7-2
TGTGCCAGCAGCCGGGTGGGTTTGAACACTGAAGCTTTCTTT,CASSRVGLNTEAFF,TRBJ1-1,NA,NA,TRBV28
TGTGCCAGCAGTTTAAACAGAGCGGGAGGCTACACCTTC,CASSLNRAGGYTF,TRBJ1-2,NA,NA,TRBV28
TGTGCCAGCAGCTGGGGGAGGACAGGAGCCGAGAACACTGAAGCTTTCTTT,CASSWGRTGAENTEAFF,TRBJ1-1,TRBD1,NA,TRBV7-9
TGCGCCAGCAGCCAAGGACTAGCGGGGAATCCCCCCGGGGAGCTGTTTTTT,CASSQGLAGNPPGELFF,TRBJ2-2,TRBD2,NA,TRBV4-3
TGTGCCAGCAGCATCTGGGACAGTGCCAATCAGCCCCAGCATTTT,CASSIWDSANQPQHF,TRBJ1-5,TRBD1,NA,TRBV5-6
TGTGCCAGCAGCCCGTACACAGGGGTATACGATGGCTACACCTTC,CASSPYTGVYDGYTF,TRBJ1-2,TRBD1,NA,TRBV11-2
TGCGCCAGCAGCTTGAGGCAGGGAAAAGAGACCCAGTACTTC,CASSLRQGKETQYF,TRBJ2-5,NA,NA,TRBV5-1
TGTGCCAGCAGTTTAGGGACAGAGCCTTACAATGAGCAGTTCTTC,CASSLGTEPYNEQFF,TRBJ2-1,TRBD1,NA,TRBV27
TGTGCCAGCTCACCGGGGCGGGGGGGCTACAATGAGCAGTTCTTC,CASSPGRGGYNEQFF,TRBJ2-1,TRBD2,NA,TRBV18
TGTGCCAGCAGTGATTCGGGGTTGGTGGTCATTGAGCAGTTCTTC,CASSDSGLVVIEQFF,TRBJ2-1,NA,NA,TRBV6-1
TGTGCCAGCAGTGACGTAGGACAGGGGAGAAATCAGCCCCAGCATTTT,CASSDVGQGRNQPQHF,TRBJ1-5,TRBD1,NA,TRBV2
TGTGCCAGCAGCTTACCTTATGTTGACAGGGACAATCAGCCCCAGCATTTT,CASSLPYVDRDNQPQHF,TRBJ1-5,TRBD1,NA,TRBV7-9
TGCAGCGTGAGCCCTATACGTGTCGGGGGTAAAGAGACCCAGTACTTC,CSVSPIRVGGKETQYF,TRBJ2-5,NA,NA,TRBV29-1
TGTGCCAGCAGCCGGACAACTAGCGGGACATCCCCTAGGGAGCAGTACTTC,CASSRTTSGTSPREQYF,TRBJ2-5,TRBD2,NA,TRBV4-2
TGCGCCAGCAGCGTCCCACAGGGCACAGATACGCAGTATTTT,CASSVPQGTDTQYF,TRBJ2-3,NA,NA,TRBV5-1
TGTGCCAGCAGCTTAGCGGGACAGTATGGCTACACCTTC,CASSLAGQYGYTF,TRBJ1-2,TRBD1,once,TRBV7-2
TGTGCCAGCAGTCTATCCAGACGGACTAGCGGGAGTGGGGGGGGAAGGAAGACCCAGTACTTC,CASSLSRRTSGSGGGRKTQYF,TRBJ2-5,TRBD2,NA,TRBV28
TGTGCCAGCAGCAACCCTGATTGGGTCAGGCACTATGGCTACACCTTC,CASSNPDWVRHYGYTF,TRBJ1-2,NA,few,TRBV7-9